This entry lists 17 T cell receptor beta chains sequenced from one sample in a study of blood T cell repertoires in COVID-19 (dated by TCRdb to 2020 to 2022). Libraries were prepared through the immunoSEQ multiplex PCR assay. TCRdb retrieved this table from immuneACCESS and kept in-frame rearrangements only. Not all clones are present; in checked studies, unresolved V genes account for under half, and no reason is known for the remainder. The sample table lists 150,000 to 200,000 clones, around nine tenths of them with a count of one. The ten largest clones take up about 6.6% of the sample. Sequencing input: PBMCs or T cells enriched from blood (not recorded which). These TCRs come from a woman in her fifties or sixties who had recovered from COVID-19.

This clone was detected only a few times. The chain employs TRBV7-9 and TRBJ1-6, with D unresolved. This CDR3 is built from 15 residues. Trimming shortened V by 5 bases and J by 7 bases, and 15 bases separated the two germline ends. The germline CDR1 and CDR2 sequences are SEHNR and FQNEAQ (reference sequence). CDR3 protein: CASSPFQASNSPLHF. DNA for the CDR3: TGTGCCAGCAGCCCCTTTCAGGCCTCAAATTCACCCCTCCACTTT.

The chain is built from TRBV12-3 or TRBV12-4 and TRBJ1-4, with 9 positions matching TRBD1. Germline trimming cut 8 bases from V and 8 bases from J; bases unmatched to any gene: 6. This CDR3 spans 13 amino acids. CDR3 in DNA: TGTGCCAGCTGGGACAGGGTAAGGGAAAAACTGTTTTTT. Protein: CASWDRVREKLFF.

The chain combines TRBV4-1 with TRBJ1-2; no definite D call. This CDR3 spans 15 amino acids. The germline V gene has CDR1 MGHRA and CDR2 YSYEKL. V was pared by 1 base and J by 5 bases, with 14 bases between. Here the CDR3 DNA reads TGCGCCAGCAGCCAAGGCCCAGGCAAAAGATATGGCTACACCTTC. Encoded protein: CASSQGPGKRYGYTF.

This clone occurred once. This rearrangement joins TRBV4-1 to TRBJ1-2, with D possibly TRBD1 on 6 matching bases. Germline CDR1 and CDR2: MGHRA and YSYEKL. The V and J ends lost 4 bases and 3 bases respectively, with 21 bases between them. CDR3 length equals 17 residues. CDR3 amino acids: CASSLIEQGWSHYGYTF. The CDR3 DNA sequence: TGCGCCAGCAGCCTTATCGAACAGGGTTGGTCCCACTATGGCTACACCTTC.

This clone was counted between two and nine times. This chain joins TRBV19 and TRBJ2-5, with D perhaps TRBD2 (6 bases). This CDR3 spans 13 amino acids. V lost 6 bases, J lost 2 bases, and 10 bases lay in between. CDR1 is LNHDA, CDR2 SQIVND, per germline (reference sequence). The CDR3 sequence is CASSGGAQETQYF. The CDR3 nucleotides read TGTGCCAGTAGCGGCGGGGCTCAAGAGACCCAGTACTTC.

V usage is TRBV14 and J usage is TRBJ1-2, with D unresolved. The germline V gene encodes CDR1 SGHDN and CDR2 FVKESK. V was trimmed by 1 base and J by 8 bases, leaving 17 bases between them. CDR3 length: 15 amino acids. The CDR3 protein is CASSQGQAGGGGYTF. CDR3 nucleotides: TGTGCCAGCAGCCAAGGGCAGGCTGGCGGAGGGGGCTACACCTTC.

The chain employs TRBV2 and TRBJ1-1; 10 bases are a match to TRBD1. Looked up from germline, CDR1 is SNHLY and CDR2 is FYNNEI. Unmatched junction bases numbered 6, after V lost 6 bases and J lost 5 bases. This CDR3 region has 14 residues. In DNA, the CDR3 is TGTGCCAGCAGCCGACAGGGGGCAAATACTGAAGCTTTCTTT. Encoded protein: CASSRQGANTEAFF. The whole variable domain, filled in from reference TRBV2 and TRBJ1-1, reads EPEVTQTPSHQVTQMGQEVILRCVPISNHLYFYWYRQILGQKVEFLVSFYNNEISEKSEIFDDQFSVERPDGSNFTLKIRSTKLEDSAMYFCASSRQGANTEAFFGQGTRLTVV.

This sequence joins TRBV5-4 and TRBJ2-7; 8 nucleotides align to TRBD2. CDR1 and CDR2 (germline): SGHNT, YYREEE (reference sequence). V was clipped by 1 base and J by 0 bases; unmatched bases: 3. This CDR3 is 15 amino acids long. CDR3 coding DNA: TGTGCCAGCAGCTTGCCTAGCGGGTCCTCCTACGAGCAGTACTTC. Amino acid sequence: CASSLPSGSSYEQYF.

The chain combines TRBV7-3 with TRBJ2-3; a weak D match, TRBD1 (5 bases). This CDR3 comprises 14 residues. Between the trimmed V and J ends, which lost 2 bases and 2 bases, there was a span of 8 bases. The germline gives CDR1 SGHTA, CDR2 FQGTGA. The CDR3, as DNA: TGTGCCAGCAGCTTAGTCAGGGCCACAGATACGCAGTATTTT. Protein sequence: CASSLVRATDTQYF.

The rearrangement links TRBV14 to TRBJ1-1, with D perhaps matching TRBD1 (6 bases). The CDR3 length is 15 residues. CDR1 and CDR2 from the germline V gene are SGHDN and FVKESK. The germline V and J ends were trimmed by 2 bases and 8 bases, with 18 bases remaining between them. The CDR3 DNA reads as TGTGCCAGCAGCCAAAAATTAGGGGGGGCTTCGGAAGCTTTCTTT. As protein: CASSQKLGGASEAFF.

The chain carries TRBV7-9 and TRBJ1-2; 9 bases agree with TRBD1. This CDR3 is built from 15 residues. From germline, CDR1 is SEHNR and CDR2 FQNEAQ (reference sequence). V lost 0 bases and J lost 6; bases outside the gene matches: 5. CDR3 nucleotide sequence: TGTGCCAGCAGCTTAGCACCCGGGACAGGGAATGGCTACACCTTC. Its translation is CASSLAPGTGNGYTF.

There are a few counts of this clone. This chain connects TRBV5-1 to TRBJ1-5; D unresolved. CDR1 SGHRS and CDR2 YFSETQ come from the germline V gene. The CDR3 totals 13 residues. Trimming left V 4 bases short and J 0 bases short, with 5 bases between. CDR3 in DNA: TGCGCCAGCAGCAATTATAGCAATCAGCCCCAGCATTTT. Translation: CASSNYSNQPQHF.

The rearrangement uses TRBV21-1 and TRBJ1-2. TRBV21-1 is noted as a pseudogene. This CDR3 spans 15 amino acids. The CDR3 region is CASSKWGVANYGYTF. The DNA for the CDR3 is TGTGCCAGCAGCAAATGGGGAGTTGCTAACTATGGCTACACCTTC.

The V and J genes are TRBV7-9 and TRBJ1-2; 7 bases match TRBD1. From germline, CDR1 is SEHNR and CDR2 FQNEAQ (reference sequence). The ends lost 0 bases at V and 7 bases at J; junction bases unmatched: 8. There are 15 residues in the CDR3. CDR3 sequence (DNA): TGTGCCAGCAGCTTAGCGCGGAACAGGGGATCTGGCTACACCTTC. This translates into CASSLARNRGSGYTF.

This clone has more than one count but fewer than ten. The chain combines TRBV6-5 with TRBJ2-2; D not resolved. Trimming pared 6 bases from V and 6 bases from J, leaving 8 bases between. Germline CDR1 and CDR2: MNHEY and SVGAGI. The CDR3 has 12 residues. Here the CDR3 reads CASSQSPGELFF. The CDR3 DNA is TGTGCCAGCAGCCAAAGCCCCGGGGAGCTGTTTTTT.

V and J are TRBV5-1 and TRBJ2-7; 8 bases are a match to TRBD1. V dropped 1 base and J dropped 0; count of bases not matched to a gene: 12. The CDR3 extends over 18 amino acids. From germline, CDR1 is SGHRS and CDR2 YFSETQ. The CDR3 coding sequence is TGCGCCAGCAGCTTGTGGGCCGGGACAGGAGGGCTCTCCTACGAGCAGTACTTC. Encoded protein: CASSLWAGTGGLSYEQYF.

CDR3 sequence: CASTTGTIYNSPLHF. The CDR3 DNA is TGTGCCAGCACTACAGGGACCATCTATAATTCACCCCTCCACTTT. The chain links TRBV27 to TRBJ1-6; weak D call: TRBD1 (6 bases). V was trimmed by 7 bases and J by 3 bases, leaving 13 bases between them. The CDR3 covers 15 residues. CDR1 MNHEY and CDR2 SMNVEV come from the germline V gene (reference sequence).